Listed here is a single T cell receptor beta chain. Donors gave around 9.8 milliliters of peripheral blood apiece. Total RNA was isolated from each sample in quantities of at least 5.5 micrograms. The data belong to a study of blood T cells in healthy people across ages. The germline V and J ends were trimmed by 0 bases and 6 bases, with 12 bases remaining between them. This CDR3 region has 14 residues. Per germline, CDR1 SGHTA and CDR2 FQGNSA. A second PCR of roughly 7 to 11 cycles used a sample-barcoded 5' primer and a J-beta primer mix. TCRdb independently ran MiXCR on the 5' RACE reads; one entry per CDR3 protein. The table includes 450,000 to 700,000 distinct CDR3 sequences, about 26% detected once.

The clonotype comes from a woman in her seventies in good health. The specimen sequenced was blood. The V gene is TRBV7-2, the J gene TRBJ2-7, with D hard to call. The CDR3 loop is CASSLALGSGEQYF. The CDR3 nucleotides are TGTGCCAGCAGCTTAGCGCTGGGCTCGGGCGAGCAGTACTTC.